A single sample is the source of the 20 T cell receptor beta chains below, sequenced in a study of blood T cell repertoires in COVID-19. TCRdb's table, derived via immunoSEQ multiplex PCR, lists solely in-frame clones and lacks some. The sample contains under 150,000 clones, about nine tenths of which appear only once. Sequences were obtained from peripheral blood. The source of these receptors is a man aged 45-60 years with active COVID-19.

This rearrangement joins TRBV12-3 or TRBV12-4 to TRBJ1-1, with unresolved D. The germline V and J ends were trimmed by 4 bases and 2 bases, with 2 bases remaining between them. There are 11 residues in the CDR3. CDR3 protein: CASSSNTEAFF. The CDR3 DNA is TGTGCCAGCAGTTCAAACACTGAAGCTTTCTTT.

This chain joins TRBV7-2 and TRBJ2-7; 8 nucleotides align to TRBD1. With V trimmed by 1 base and J by 2 bases, 1 base remained unmatched. Germline V CDR1 and CDR2: SGHTA, FQGNSA. This CDR3 comprises 14 residues. The CDR3 bases are TGTGCCAGCAGCTTAGACAGGGGGACCTACGAGCAGTACTTC. Its protein is CASSLDRGTYEQYF.

The chain joins TRBV9 to TRBJ2-7, with D maybe TRBD2 (6 bases). This CDR3 comprises 13 residues. Trimming left V 0 bases short and J 3 bases short, with 7 bases between. From germline, CDR1 is SGDLS and CDR2 YYNGEE. The CDR3, as DNA: TGTGCCAGCAGCGTAGACGGGGGCTACGAGCAGTACTTC. Its translation: CASSVDGGYEQYF.

The chain has TRBV6-2 or TRBV6-3 and TRBJ2-7; 9 bases line up with TRBD2. The CDR3 loop spans 15 amino acids. Looked up from germline, CDR1 is MNHEY and CDR2 is SVGEGT. V gave up 2 bases and J gave up 5 bases; unmatched junction bases: 7. The chain's CDR3 is CASSYVAGGLNEQYF. The CDR3 DNA reads as TGTGCCAGCAGTTACGTGGCGGGGGGGCTGAACGAGCAGTACTTC.

The chain links TRBV25-1 to TRBJ2-5; perhaps TRBD1 as D (6 bases). CDR1 is MGHDK and CDR2 is SYGVNS in the germline V gene. This CDR3 spans 17 amino acids. With 3 bases removed from V and 2 bases from J, the gap between germline ends came to 19 bases. The CDR3 loop reads CASSDDRYPTPQETQYF. The CDR3 DNA is TGTGCCAGCAGTGACGACAGGTACCCAACGCCTCAAGAGACCCAGTACTTC.

The CDR3 coding sequence is TGTGCCAGCAGTTACTCGAAAGGCGGGGGGGTCACAGATACGCAGTATTTT. This gives the protein CASSYSKGGGVTDTQYF. The rearrangement links TRBV6-2 or TRBV6-3 to TRBJ2-3; 9 bases line up with TRBD2. CDR3 length equals 17 residues. Trimming removed 0 bases from V and 2 bases from J; junction bases left unmatched: 6. Germline V gene data show CDR1 as MNHEY and CDR2 as SVGEGT.

The J gene is TRBJ1-1, the V gene TRBV5-4; 8 nucleotides match TRBD1. Germline V gene data show CDR1 as SGHNT and CDR2 as YYREEE (reference sequence). The CDR3 contains 14 residues. Unmatched junction bases numbered 5, after V lost 1 base and J lost 6 bases. CDR3 loop: CASSLRQGAPEAFF. CDR3 DNA sequence: TGTGCCAGCAGCTTGAGGCAGGGGGCTCCTGAAGCTTTCTTT.

The chain links TRBV9 to TRBJ2-2, with D unresolved. Deletions cut 4 bases from V and 3 bases from J, with 16 bases between. The CDR3 totals 16 residues. Germline CDR1 and CDR2: SGDLS and YYNGEE. The CDR3, as DNA: TGTGCCAGCAGCCCAAAGACCAGGTCCGACACCGGGGAGCTGTTTTTT. It specifies CASSPKTRSDTGELFF. Variable domain in full (rest from reference TRBV9 and TRBJ2-2): DSGVTQTPKHLITATGQRVTLRCSPRSGDLSVYWYQQSLDQGLQFLIQYYNGEERAKGNILERFSAQQFPDLHSELNLSSLELGDSALYFCASSPKTRSDTGELFFGEGSRLTVL.

The chain is built from TRBV18 and TRBJ1-2; the D gene is possibly TRBD1 (5 bases). Looked up from germline, CDR1 is KGHSH and CDR2 is LQKENI. V gave up 2 bases and J gave up 0 bases, with 16 bases separating them. This CDR3 has 17 amino acids. The CDR3 here is CASSPSFTGLANYGYTF. In DNA form, the CDR3 reads TGTGCCAGCTCACCATCATTTACAGGCTTAGCTAACTATGGCTACACCTTC.

The genes are TRBV25-1 and TRBJ2-7; weak D call: TRBD2 (5 bases). V shed 2 bases and J shed 5 bases, with 13 bases lying between them. This CDR3 comprises 14 residues. CDR1 is MGHDK and CDR2 is SYGVNS in the germline V gene. The CDR3 here is CASSERGQRHEQYF. The CDR3 DNA reads as TGTGCCAGCAGTGAAAGAGGGCAGCGCCACGAGCAGTACTTC.

The rearrangement links TRBV16 to TRBJ1-1; no clear D. The germline CDR1 and CDR2 sequences are KGHSY and FQNENV. This CDR3 has 13 amino acids. Between the trimmed V and J ends, which lost 4 bases and 7 bases, there was a span of 13 bases. CDR3 amino acids: CASSPIWSGEAFF. In DNA, the CDR3 is TGTGCCAGCAGCCCGATTTGGTCGGGTGAAGCTTTCTTT. Full variable domain (rest looked up from reference TRBV16 and TRBJ1-1): GEEVAQTPKHLVRGEGQKAKLYCAPIKGHSYVFWYQQVLKNEFKFLISFQNENVFDETGMPKERFSAKCLPNSPCSLEIQATKLEDSAVYFCASSPIWSGEAFFGQGTRLTVV.

This chain joins TRBV19 and TRBJ1-1; the match to TRBD1 covers 8 bases. J was trimmed by 5 bases and V by 5 bases; bases with no gene match: 7. There are 14 residues in the CDR3. The germline gives CDR1 LNHDA, CDR2 SQIVND (reference sequence). In DNA form, the CDR3 reads TGTGCCAGTAGTGCAGGACAGGGCGGGACTGAAGCTTTCTTT. Translating it yields CASSAGQGGTEAFF. The variable domain in full, with the rest retrieved from reference TRBV19 and TRBJ1-1, is DGGITQSPKYLFRKEGQNVTLSCEQNLNHDAMYWYRQDPGQGLRLIYYSQIVNDFQKGDIAEGYSVSREKKESFPLTVTSAQKNPTAFYLCASSAGQGGTEAFFGQGTRLTVV.

The rearrangement joins TRBV5-6 to TRBJ2-7; the match to TRBD2 covers 12 bases. CDR3 length: 15 residues. Germline V CDR1 and CDR2: SGHDT, YYEEEE. Germline trimming cut 4 bases from V and 0 bases from J; bases unmatched to any gene: 2. For the CDR3, the DNA is TGTGCCAGCAGCCGACTAGCGGGGGACTCCTACGAGCAGTACTTC. Protein: CASSRLAGDSYEQYF.

The chain couples TRBV12-5 to TRBJ1-2; 8 nucleotides align to TRBD1. The CDR3 covers 15 residues. The V gene end was trimmed by 1 base and the J gene end by 2 bases; junction bases not matched to a gene: 3. Germline V gene data show CDR1 as LGHNT and CDR2 as FRNRAP. This CDR3 is CASGLAQGANYGYTF. The CDR3 coding sequence is TGTGCTAGTGGTTTGGCCCAGGGGGCGAACTATGGCTACACCTTC.

The V gene is TRBV27, the J gene TRBJ2-7; D gene uncertain. Germline V gene sequence: CDR1 MNHEY, CDR2 SMNVEV (reference sequence). The CDR3 spans 15 residues. V was clipped by 6 bases and J by 6 bases, with 21 bases between them. Here the CDR3 reads CASSFRNSRRSEQYF. In DNA, the CDR3 is TGTGCCAGCAGCTTCCGGAACAGCCGACGAAGCGAGCAGTACTTC.

The chain couples TRBV6-5 to TRBJ1-5; 9 positions match TRBD1. CDR1 and CDR2 from the germline V gene are MNHEY and SVGAGI. The ends lost 1 base at V and 7 bases at J; junction bases unmatched: 2. CDR3 length: 14 amino acids. This CDR3 is CASSYLGQGQPQHF. CDR3 sequence (DNA): TGTGCCAGCAGTTACTTGGGACAGGGACAGCCCCAGCATTTT.

This chain uses TRBV5-1 with TRBJ1-1, with 7 bases aligning to TRBD1. Germline-derived CDR1 and CDR2 are SGHRS and YFSETQ. The length of the CDR3 is 15 residues. The V and J ends lost 3 bases and 1 base, in that order; junction bases with no gene match: 6. In DNA, the CDR3 is TGCGCCAGCAGCTGGGGACAGACTACGAACACTGAAGCTTTCTTT. Translating gives CASSWGQTTNTEAFF. The complete variable domain, with remaining parts taken from reference TRBV5-1 and TRBJ1-1, reads KAGVTQTPRYLIKTRGQQVTLSCSPISGHRSVSWYQQTPGQGLQFLFEYFSETQRNKGNFPGRFSGRQFSNSRSEMNVSTLELGDSALYLCASSWGQTTNTEAFFGQGTRLTVV.

V is TRBV5-6 and J is TRBJ2-2; TRBD1 agrees at 8 bases. V shed 2 bases and J 4 bases; nucleotides not matched to a gene: 7. This CDR3 has 16 amino acids. The V gene's germline CDR1 is SGHDT and CDR2 YYEEEE. The CDR3 sequence is CASSFQGAKGTGELFF. The CDR3 nucleotides read TGTGCCAGCAGCTTCCAGGGGGCTAAGGGCACCGGGGAGCTGTTTTTT.

The chain links TRBV3-1 (or the pseudogene TRBV3-2) to TRBJ1-4; D call uncertain. With 4 bases removed from V and 4 bases from J, the gap between germline ends came to 13 bases. This CDR3 region has 15 residues. Germline V gives CDR1 LGHDT, CDR2 YNNKEL (reference sequence). CDR3 DNA sequence: TGTGCCAGCAGCCCCGGAGGGAAGGTTAATGAAAAACTGTTTTTT. Residues: CASSPGGKVNEKLFF.

The gene calls are TRBV11-2 and TRBJ2-1; 13 bases are a match to TRBD2. V was clipped by 6 bases and J by 4 bases; unmatched bases: 12. The germline V gene has CDR1 SGHAT and CDR2 FQNNGV. The CDR3 is made up of 18 amino acids. CDR3 bases: TGTGCCAGCAGTCCTAATCGACTAGCGGGGGGACAGTACAATGAGCAGTTCTTC. Translation gives CASSPNRLAGGQYNEQFF.